The sequence of this TCR beta chain was determined in a study of blood T cells in healthy people across ages. A second roughly 6 to 12 cycle PCR used barcoded and J-beta primers. TCRdb redid the calling of the 5' RACE reads with MiXCR, one entry per CDR3 protein. Here the sample spans under 1 million distinct CDR3 sequences, roughly 44% being singletons. The CDR3 runs 15 residues. CDR1 is ENHRY, CDR2 SYGVKD, per germline. Trimming shortened V by 6 bases and J by 1 base, and 15 bases separated the two germline ends. The chain employs TRBV10-3 and TRBJ1-2; unclear D gene. The sequence was obtained from a man in his 60s in good health. The sequenced sample consisted of blood. The chain's CDR3 is CAISTSPGSNYGYTF. The CDR3 nucleotides are TGTGCCATCAGCACATCCCCGGGGAGTAACTATGGCTACACCTTC.